These 14 T cell receptor beta chains originate from one sample sequenced in a study of T-cell memory formation after mild COVID-19. TCRdb re-called the 5' RACE reads through MiXCR, storing one row per CDR3 protein. The repertoire holds some 290,000 distinct CDR3 sequences, with 15% to 20% as singletons. Sequenced sample: PBMCs or a T cell subset sorted from them (not recorded which). The receptors originated from a man aged 18 to 30 who had mild COVID-19 (a few samples of this study predate the infection). Cell type and time point are not known.

The chain recombines TRBV20-1 with TRBJ1-4; TRBD1 matches at 8 bases. With V trimmed by 6 bases and J by 7 bases, 7 bases remained unmatched. The CDR3 length is 13 residues. Germline CDR1 reads DFQATT; CDR2 reads SNEGSKA (reference sequence). CDR3 DNA: TGCAGTGCACACAGGGGGGAGGGTGAAAAACTGTTTTTT. As protein: CSAHRGEGEKLFF.

As regards this clonotype: Mismatch with germline at one junction end may stem from a read error. The chain employs TRBV5-1 and TRBJ1-3, with D tentatively TRBD1 (5 bases). The CDR3 contains 14 residues. Germline assignment: CDR1 SGHRS and CDR2 YFSETQ. The CDR3 coding sequence is TGCGCCAGCAGCTCAGGAGACGGGGGAAGCACCATATATTTT. Its protein is CASSSGDGGSTIYF.

The rearrangement joins TRBV6-2 or TRBV6-3 to TRBJ2-7; D is possibly TRBD1 or TRBD2 (5 bases each). The CDR3 loop spans 13 amino acids. V was pared by 6 bases and J by 3 bases, with 12 bases between. CDR1 is MNHEY and CDR2 is SVGEGT in the germline V gene. Here the CDR3 DNA reads TGTGCCAGCAGGGACTCAGGGATCTACGAGCAGTACGTC. Its protein is CASRDSGIYEQYV.

This clonotype was picked up a small number of times. The J gene is TRBJ1-6, the V gene TRBV6-5, with D possibly TRBD1 on 5 matching bases. The germline gives CDR1 MNHEY, CDR2 SVGAGI. Trimming took off 4 bases at V and 7 bases at J, with 11 bases between the two ends. The CDR3 sequence is 14 residues long. CDR3 DNA: TGTGCCAGCAGTTTGCAGGGTTTGAATTCACCCCTCCACTTT. Translation: CASSLQGLNSPLHF.

The chain couples TRBV14 to TRBJ2-6, with D unresolved. Per the germline V gene, CDR1 is SGHDN and CDR2 is FVKESK. The V gene lost 8 bases and the J gene lost 0 bases, with 5 bases spanning the gap. CDR3 size: 13 residues. The CDR3 loop reads CASADSGANVLTF. The CDR3 DNA reads TGTGCCAGCGCCGACTCTGGGGCCAACGTCCTGACTTTC.

This clonotype was observed a few times. The rearrangement links TRBV7-9 to TRBJ1-6; unclear D gene. The germline V and J ends were trimmed by 0 bases and 8 bases, with 11 bases remaining between them. The germline gives CDR1 SEHNR, CDR2 FQNEAQ (reference sequence). The CDR3 is 15 residues long. In DNA form, the CDR3 reads TGTGCCAGCAGCTTAGCTTCGACTGCCGATTCACCCCTCCACTTT. This encodes CASSLASTADSPLHF.

The V and J genes are TRBV9 and TRBJ2-1, with 9 bases aligning to TRBD1. The CDR3 spans 13 residues. Germline V gene data show CDR1 as SGDLS and CDR2 as YYNGEE. The J segment lost 5 bases and the V segment lost 4 bases, leaving 1 base of the junction unmatched. In DNA, the CDR3 is TGTGCCAGCAGCCGGGACAGGGACAATGAGCAGTTCTTC. As protein: CASSRDRDNEQFF.

The CDR3: CASSLAEGGGYNSPLHF. The CDR3 bases are TGCGCCAGCAGCTTGGCCGAGGGTGGAGGGTATAATTCACCCCTCCACTTT. The chain couples TRBV5-1 to TRBJ1-6; D gene unclear. In germline, CDR1 is SGHRS, CDR2 YFSETQ. The length of the CDR3 is 17 residues. Trimming took 0 bases from V and 4 from J, leaving 14 bases between them. Based on the CDR3 plus reference TRBV5-1 and TRBJ1-6, the full variable domain is KAGVTQTPRYLIKTRGQQVTLSCSPISGHRSVSWYQQTPGQGLQFLFEYFSETQRNKGNFPGRFSGRQFSNSRSEMNVSTLELGDSALYLCASSLAEGGGYNSPLHFGNGTRLTVT.

The chain employs TRBV12-3 or TRBV12-4 and TRBJ1-3; TRBD1 might be the D (5 bases). Trimming cost V 7 bases and J 0 bases, with 16 bases left between them. CDR3 length: 16 residues. CDR3 bases: TGTGCCAGCACTCTAGGAGGGGCCCTCTCTGGAAACACCATATATTTT. Amino acids: CASTLGGALSGNTIYF.

The gene calls are TRBV7-8 and TRBJ1-2, with 9 bases identical to TRBD1. The V and J ends lost 5 bases and 4 bases, in that order; junction bases with no gene match: 14. The germline gives CDR1 SGHVS, CDR2 FQNEAQ. CDR3 size: 17 residues. This CDR3 is CASSPRIVGQGIYGYTF. Written as DNA, the CDR3 is TGTGCCAGCAGCCCGCGTATAGTAGGACAGGGGATCTATGGCTACACCTTC.

By sample share, this clonotype is medium-sized. The chain recombines TRBV3-1 with TRBJ2-3; D may correspond to TRBD1 or TRBD2 (5 bases each). In germline, CDR1 is LGHDT, CDR2 YNNKEL (reference sequence). The CDR3 has 14 residues. Between the trimmed V and J ends, which lost 7 bases and 0 bases, there was a span of 11 bases. The CDR3 bases are TGTGCCAGCAACTCACGGGGCAGCACAGATACGCAGTATTTT. This codes for CASNSRGSTDTQYF.

This clonotype was observed a few times. The chain carries TRBV11-3 and TRBJ2-2; 13 nucleotides match TRBD2. Trimming took 3 bases from V and 7 from J; bases not matched to a gene: 2. Germline loops: CDR1 SGHNT, CDR2 YENEEA. The CDR3 consists of 15 residues. The chain's CDR3 is CASSLGLAGYGELFF. The CDR3 nucleotides are TGTGCCAGCAGCTTGGGACTAGCGGGGTACGGGGAGCTGTTTTTT.

The gene calls are TRBV5-1 and TRBJ2-1, with a weak D call TRBD2 (5 bases). Trimming shortened V by 9 bases and J by 0 bases, and 7 bases separated the two germline ends. Germline V gives CDR1 SGHRS, CDR2 YFSETQ. The CDR3 runs to 12 residues. CDR3 nucleotide sequence: TGCGCCACCCGGGGCTCCTACAATGAGCAGTTCTTC. Protein sequence: CATRGSYNEQFF.

This clonotype occurred a few times. This chain links TRBV6-2 or TRBV6-3 with TRBJ2-7, with D unclear. CDR1 MNHEY and CDR2 SVGEGT come from the germline V gene. The CDR3 is 10 residues long. V shed 5 bases and J shed 4 bases, with 3 bases lying between them. CDR3 nucleotides: TGTGCCAGCAGTCATTACGAGCAGTACGTC. It specifies CASSHYEQYV.